The next 32 T cell receptor beta chains were all read from a single sample in a study of OX40 agonist ivuxolimab in advanced cancers. Clones were read by immunoSEQ multiplex PCR, and TCRdb kept only the in-frame ones, dropping some. Here the sample spans 60,000 to 80,000 clones, roughly 81% being singletons. Sequences were derived from CD4+ or CD8+ T cells sorted from blood, sampled in a trial of the OX40 agonist ivuxolimab. The source is an adult with an advanced solid tumor such as melanoma, head and neck, liver or kidney cancer.

The chain links TRBV5-4 to TRBJ2-7; possibly TRBD2 for D (6 bases). CDR1 SGHNT and CDR2 YYREEE come from the germline V gene (reference sequence). Between the trimmed V and J ends, which lost 0 bases and 0 bases, there was a span of 10 bases. CDR3 length: 15 residues. CDR3 protein: CASSLVGGNSYEQYF. CDR3 DNA: TGTGCCAGCAGCTTGGTAGGCGGGAACTCCTACGAGCAGTACTTC.

The chain has TRBV7-9 and TRBJ2-1, with TRBD2 matching 11 bases. This CDR3 contains 17 residues. The germline gives CDR1 SEHNR, CDR2 FQNEAQ (reference sequence). With V trimmed by 4 bases and J by 4 bases, 9 bases remained unmatched. CDR3 in amino acids: CASSSGWGTSGYNEQFF. The CDR3 DNA follows: TGTGCCAGCAGCTCAGGTTGGGGGACTAGCGGTTACAATGAGCAGTTCTTC.

This clone has just one count. This chain links TRBV5-8 with TRBJ1-1; D ambiguous. The length of the CDR3 is 17 residues. Trimming cost V 0 bases and J 0 bases, with 15 bases left between them. Per germline, CDR1 SGHTS and CDR2 YDEGEE. CDR3 sequence (DNA): TGTGCCAGCAGCTTGGGGCAGCAGGCCAGTGTGAACACTGAAGCTTTCTTT. Translating it yields CASSLGQQASVNTEAFF.

Here the CDR3 DNA reads TGTGCCAGCAGCTTGGTTTCGGCTACTGGGGCCAACGTCCTGACTTTC. Translated: CASSLVSATGANVLTF. This rearrangement joins TRBV5-7 to TRBJ2-6; D not resolved. TRBV5-7 is recorded as an ORF, its role being uncertain. V dropped 0 bases and J dropped 2 bases, with 9 bases sitting between them. This CDR3 region has 16 residues.

The chain employs TRBV30 and TRBJ2-1; the match to TRBD2 covers 11 bases. The CDR3 loop spans 15 amino acids. Trimming removed 0 bases from V and 7 bases from J; junction bases left unmatched: 5. Germline assignment: CDR1 GTSNPN and CDR2 SVGIG (reference sequence). The CDR3 loop is CAWSVGTSGKNEQFF. CDR3 nucleotide sequence: TGTGCCTGGAGTGTAGGGACTAGCGGAAAGAATGAGCAGTTCTTC.

The CDR3 region has the DNA TGTGCCAGTAGTGTGGAGGGGGGCCGGAACACTGAAGCTTTCTTT. Residues: CASSVEGGRNTEAFF. V is TRBV19 and J is TRBJ1-1; D is possibly TRBD1 (6 bases). CDR3 length: 15 residues. CDR1 and CDR2 (germline): LNHDA, SQIVND (reference sequence). Trimming pared 5 bases from V and 1 base from J, leaving 14 bases between.

This chain uses TRBV13 with TRBJ2-7; 10 nucleotides line up with TRBD2. Germline V gene lookup returns CDR1 PRHDT and CDR2 FYEKMQ (reference sequence). With 2 bases clipped from V and 5 bases from J, the junction kept 3 bases outside the gene matches. This CDR3 spans 14 amino acids. The CDR3 here is CASSLQLAGHEQYF. In nucleotides, the CDR3 is TGTGCCAGCAGCTTACAACTAGCGGGGCACGAGCAGTACTTC.

This clone was seen only a few times. V is TRBV4-1 and J is TRBJ1-2, with D maybe TRBD1 (6 bases). Trimming pared 8 bases from V and 8 bases from J, leaving 18 bases between. Per germline, CDR1 MGHRA and CDR2 YSYEKL. This CDR3 has 13 residues. The CDR3 is CASGTGTRNGYTF. CDR3 bases: TGCGCCAGCGGAACCGGGACAAGGAACGGCTACACCTTC.

The chain uses TRBV6-6 and TRBJ2-2; D remains unclear. The germline V gene encodes CDR1 MNHNY and CDR2 SVGAGI (reference sequence). The length of the CDR3 is 10 residues. Trimming stripped 6 bases from V and 7 bases from J, with 3 bases between. The CDR3 region is CASRDGELFF. The DNA of the CDR3 is TGTGCCAGCAGAGACGGGGAGCTGTTTTTT.

The table lists this clone with a count of one. This chain uses TRBV7-8 with TRBJ1-2; TRBD1 agrees at 7 bases. With V trimmed by 5 bases and J by 5 bases, 5 bases remained unmatched. The CDR3 is 13 residues long. Germline V gene sequence: CDR1 SGHVS, CDR2 FQNEAQ. The CDR3 here is CASSAQGLYGYTF. CDR3 coding DNA: TGTGCCAGCAGCGCACAGGGGCTTTATGGCTACACCTTC.

The J gene is TRBJ2-7, the V gene TRBV2; 12 nucleotides match TRBD2. The CDR3 covers 14 residues. In germline, CDR1 is SNHLY, CDR2 FYNNEI. V lost 7 bases and J lost 6; bases outside the gene matches: 7. CDR3 bases: TGTGCCAGCAAAGGACTAGCGGGATCGGGCGAGCAGTACTTC. It is translated as CASKGLAGSGEQYF.

This chain links TRBV6-6 with TRBJ2-7, with D perhaps matching TRBD1 (5 bases). V was clipped by 6 bases and J by 0 bases, with 12 bases between them. The CDR3 is made up of 14 amino acids. Germline values: CDR1 MNHNY, CDR2 SVGAGI (reference sequence). CDR3 sequence: CASSRAPSSYEQYF. The CDR3, as DNA: TGTGCCAGCAGCAGGGCCCCCAGCTCCTACGAGCAGTACTTC.

This clone was counted once. V and J are TRBV5-1 and TRBJ2-7; a possible D gene is TRBD1 (6 bases). Germline V gene lookup returns CDR1 SGHRS and CDR2 YFSETQ. Trimming removed 2 bases at V and 5 bases at J, with 17 bases between. The CDR3 extends over 15 amino acids. CDR3 sequence: CASSLNDQGINEQYF. The DNA for the CDR3 is TGCGCCAGCAGCTTAAACGACCAGGGGATCAACGAGCAGTACTTC.

This chain uses TRBV18 with TRBJ2-2; 8 bases map to TRBD2. The germline CDR1 and CDR2 sequences are KGHSH and LQKENI. There are 15 residues in the CDR3. The ends lost 4 bases at V and 1 base at J; junction bases unmatched: 2. The CDR3 DNA reads as TGTGCCAGCTCACTCACTAGCGGGAACACCGGGGAGCTGTTTTTT. Amino acid sequence: CASSLTSGNTGELFF.

The chain links TRBV7-9 to TRBJ2-1; 9 bases align to TRBD2. This CDR3 spans 14 amino acids. Germline V gene data show CDR1 as SEHNR and CDR2 as FQNEAQ (reference sequence). V lost 0 bases and J lost 8; bases outside the gene matches: 2. The CDR3 region has the DNA TGTGCCAGCAGCTTAGCTAGCGGGAGACATGAGCAGTTCTTC. Encoded protein: CASSLASGRHEQFF. The full variable domain, with the rest looked up from reference TRBV7-9 and TRBJ2-1, is DTGVSQNPRHKITKRGQNVTFRCDPISEHNRLYWYRQTLGQGPEFLTYFQNEAQLEKSRLLSDRFSAERPKGSFSTLEIQRTEQGDSAMYLCASSLASGRHEQFFGPGTRLTVL.

CDR3 nucleotide sequence: TGCAGCGTTGATAGGGGGCTGGGGGAGACCCAGTACTTC. This encodes CSVDRGLGETQYF. The chain carries TRBV29-1 and TRBJ2-5, with 7 bases that match TRBD1. The germline V gene has CDR1 SQVTM and CDR2 ANQGSEA. This CDR3 region has 13 residues. V gave up 3 bases and J gave up 5 bases; unmatched junction bases: 6.

The V gene is TRBV9, the J gene TRBJ1-6, with 7 bases lining up with TRBD1. From germline, CDR1 is SGDLS and CDR2 YYNGEE. The V gene end was trimmed by 3 bases and the J gene end by 7 bases; junction bases not matched to a gene: 10. This CDR3 is 16 amino acids long. The CDR3 coding sequence is TGTGCCAGCAGCGCCTCTCCGGGACAGAGAAATTCACCCCTCCACTTT. Its protein is CASSASPGQRNSPLHF. The full variable domain, its missing parts supplied by reference TRBV9 and TRBJ1-6, is DSGVTQTPKHLITATGQRVTLRCSPRSGDLSVYWYQQSLDQGLQFLIQYYNGEERAKGNILERFSAQQFPDLHSELNLSSLELGDSALYFCASSASPGQRNSPLHFGNGTRLTVT.

The chain carries TRBV7-2 and TRBJ2-1, with D uncertain. Trimming pared 0 bases from V and 7 bases from J, leaving 10 bases between. This CDR3 region has 14 residues. Per germline, CDR1 SGHTA and CDR2 FQGNSA. As DNA, the CDR3 is TGTGCCAGCAGCTTAGCGCCCGGTTATAATGAGCAGTTCTTC. Residues: CASSLAPGYNEQFF.

V is TRBV5-1 and J is TRBJ2-7; D is unresolved. V shed 4 bases and J shed 6 bases, with 17 bases lying between them. Germline CDR1 reads SGHRS; CDR2 reads YFSETQ. There are 14 residues in the CDR3. The CDR3 nucleotides read TGCGCCAGCAGCCCGCGGAGTGGGTCCGGCGAGCAGTACTTC. Amino acid sequence: CASSPRSGSGEQYF.

The rearrangement uses TRBV15 and TRBJ2-1; D uncertain. V lost 0 bases and J 7 bases, leaving 4 bases between the germline ends. Germline CDR1 reads LNHNV; CDR2 reads YYDKDF (reference sequence). The CDR3 loop spans 12 amino acids. The CDR3: CATSRDRNEQFF. For the CDR3, the DNA is TGTGCCACCAGCAGAGATAGAAATGAGCAGTTCTTC.

The CDR3 region has the DNA TGTGCCAGCAGCTCGTTAGGGGGGGAAAAACTGTTTTTT. Translating gives CASSSLGGEKLFF. The V gene is TRBV9, the J gene TRBJ1-4; tentative D call: TRBD1 (6 bases). The V gene's germline CDR1 is SGDLS and CDR2 YYNGEE. V lost 4 bases to trimming and J lost 8 bases, with 12 bases between them. This CDR3 is 13 amino acids long. Looking up the rest from reference TRBV9 and TRBJ1-4 gives the full variable domain: DSGVTQTPKHLITATGQRVTLRCSPRSGDLSVYWYQQSLDQGLQFLIQYYNGEERAKGNILERFSAQQFPDLHSELNLSSLELGDSALYFCASSSLGGEKLFFGSGTQLSVL.

The genes are TRBV2 and TRBJ2-2; D possibly matches TRBD1 or TRBD2 (7 bases each). Germline loops: CDR1 SNHLY, CDR2 FYNNEI. Trimming took off 7 bases at V and 4 bases at J, with 19 bases between the two ends. The CDR3 covers 16 residues. This CDR3 is CASIGGGTASTGELFF. CDR3 coding DNA: TGTGCCAGCATTGGGGGGGGGACAGCGAGCACCGGGGAGCTGTTTTTT.

V gene TRBV5-4 combines with J gene TRBJ2-1; D call uncertain. The CDR3 sequence is 15 residues long. Germline V CDR1 and CDR2: SGHNT, YYREEE (reference sequence). V was shortened by 3 bases and J by 6 bases, with 16 bases between the two germline ends. In DNA form, the CDR3 reads TGTGCCAGCAGCTCCTACGGCGGTAGCTCCAATGAGCAGTTCTTC. As protein: CASSSYGGSSNEQFF.

By its share, this clone is medium-sized. The V call is TRBV6-4, the J call TRBJ1-6; the D gene is possibly TRBD1 (5 bases). The germline gives CDR1 MRHNA, CDR2 SNTAGT. Between the trimmed V and J ends, which lost 2 bases and 8 bases, there was a span of 7 bases. The CDR3 sequence is 13 residues long. The CDR3 sequence is CASSDRDDSPLHF. The CDR3 DNA is TGTGCCAGCAGTGACAGGGACGATTCACCCCTCCACTTT.

J is TRBJ1-1 and V is TRBV19; D perhaps matches TRBD1 (6 bases). The CDR3 is 14 amino acids. V was trimmed by 5 bases and J by 4 bases, leaving 14 bases between them. Germline V gives CDR1 LNHDA, CDR2 SQIVND (reference sequence). Written as DNA, the CDR3 is TGTGCCAGTAGTCAGTCGGCAGGGGTCACTGAAGCTTTCTTT. The encoded protein is CASSQSAGVTEAFF.

The chain is built from TRBV1 and TRBJ1-5. TRBV1 has pseudogene status. The CDR3 runs to 18 residues. Written as DNA, the CDR3 is TGCACCAGCAGCCTCCTCTTGGCGGGGGCGTCGGGCAATCAGCCCCAGCATTTT. Encoded protein: CTSSLLLAGASGNQPQHF.

V and J are TRBV5-1 and TRBJ2-5; 8 nucleotides match TRBD2. From germline, CDR1 is SGHRS and CDR2 YFSETQ. The CDR3 is 15 residues long. Trimming removed 0 bases from V and 2 bases from J; junction bases left unmatched: 3. The CDR3 sequence is CASSLGGTSQETQYF. Here the CDR3 DNA reads TGCGCCAGCAGCTTGGGAGGGACTAGTCAAGAGACCCAGTACTTC.

The chain has TRBV2 and TRBJ1-1, with D possibly being TRBD1 (5 bases). This CDR3 has 12 residues. V lost 6 bases and J 7 bases, leaving 12 bases between the germline ends. The germline V gene encodes CDR1 SNHLY and CDR2 FYNNEI. The DNA of the CDR3 is TGTGCCAGCAGCCCCCAGGGTAGTGAAGCTTTCTTT. It translates to CASSPQGSEAFF.

The chain combines TRBV10-3 with TRBJ2-1; D tentatively reads TRBD1 or TRBD2 (5 bases each). The CDR3 is 15 residues long. V was pared by 5 bases and J by 2 bases, with 13 bases between. Germline CDR1 reads ENHRY; CDR2 reads SYGVKD. Here the CDR3 DNA reads TGTGCCATCAGTCGATCCGGGGCTACCTACAATGAGCAGTTCTTC. Translated: CAISRSGATYNEQFF.

The chain links TRBV30 to TRBJ1-4; D ambiguous. The CDR3 consists of 13 residues. V dropped 3 bases and J dropped 7 bases, with 12 bases sitting between them. Germline V gene data show CDR1 as GTSNPN and CDR2 as SVGIG (reference sequence). The CDR3 sequence is CAWRSSPSEKLFF. DNA of the CDR3: TGTGCCTGGAGATCTTCTCCCAGTGAAAAACTGTTTTTT.

The chain recombines TRBV7-2 with TRBJ1-3; no reliable D call. The CDR3 loop spans 13 amino acids. Germline V gene lookup returns CDR1 SGHTA and CDR2 FQGNSA. V lost 0 bases to trimming and J lost 10 bases, with 10 bases between them. The CDR3 region has the DNA TGTGCCAGCAGCTTAGCGGAGGGTGGGACCATATATTTT. Protein product: CASSLAEGGTIYF.

This chain connects TRBV18 to TRBJ2-2, with 11 bases identical to TRBD2. This CDR3 is built from 14 residues. Looked up from germline, CDR1 is KGHSH and CDR2 is LQKENI. The V gene end was trimmed by 3 bases and the J gene end by 7 bases; junction bases not matched to a gene: 1. CDR3 in amino acids: CASSPGTSGGELFF. The CDR3 nucleotides read TGTGCCAGCTCACCCGGGACTAGCGGCGGGGAGCTGTTTTTT.